A selection of T cell receptor beta chains follows, all from one sample in a study of T cell changes during pregnancy in multiple sclerosis. Only in-frame clones appear in the TCRdb table, and some are missing; sequencing was by immunoSEQ multiplex PCR. The data hold 95,000 to 100,000 clones, with about 92% observed a single time. Sequenced here: peripheral blood, sampled after pregnancy. These receptors all come from a female donor in good health, enrolled as a control in a pregnancy study. CDR3s include the opening cysteine and the closing phenylalanine or tryptophan. A D gene is named only where the DNA matches it firmly. Rows may omit the clone size; those that give it use once, few, many or a size class.

size	D	V	J	DNA	CDR3
-	TRBD2	TRBV11-2	TRBJ2-7	TGTGCCAGCAGCTTATTGCGGCTAGCGGGAGGAGTCTACGAGCAGTACTTC	CASSLLRLAGGVYEQYF
-	TRBD2	TRBV27	TRBJ2-3	TGTGCCACAGGGAGGGGTGTAGCGGGTGGGGATACGCAGTATTTT	CATGRGVAGGDTQYF
-	TRBD2	TRBV28	TRBJ2-1	TGTGCCAGCAGATTAGCGGGAGACTACAATGAGCAGTTCTTC	CASRLAGDYNEQFF
once	-	TRBV9	TRBJ1-1	TGTGCCAGCAGCGTAGGGGGGCTCCGGATGAACACTGAAGCTTTCTTT	CASSVGGLRMNTEAFF
-	TRBD2	TRBV19	TRBJ2-1	TGTGCCAGTACCCCCTTAGCGGGGGGAGGCAATGAGCAGTTCTTC	CASTPLAGGGNEQFF
-	-	TRBV11-2	TRBJ2-7	TGTGCCAGCAGCTTAGCGGGGGACGAGCAGTACTTC	CASSLAGDEQYF
-	TRBD2	TRBV7-9	TRBJ2-3	TGTGCCAGCAGCCCGCCCGGCGGGAGCTCAGATACGCAGTATTTT	CASSPPGGSSDTQYF
-	TRBD1	TRBV28	TRBJ1-1	TGTGCCAGCAGTTTAATGACAGGGGGCACTGAAGCTTTCTTT	CASSLMTGGTEAFF
once	-	TRBV4-1	TRBJ2-1	TGCGCCAGCAGCCAAGATTTGGCAGGCGCGCGGGCCTACAATGAGCAGTTCTTC	CASSQDLAGARAYNEQFF
once	TRBD1	TRBV18	TRBJ1-3	TGTGCCAGCTCACCACCGGGGACAGGATCTGGAAACACCATATATTTT	CASSPPGTGSGNTIYF
-	TRBD2	TRBV27	TRBJ2-7	TGTGCCAGCAGTTTCACGATGGAGTGGGGGGGAATGACCTACGAGCAGTACTTC	CASSFTMEWGGMTYEQYF
-	TRBD2	TRBV27	TRBJ2-3	TGTGCCAGCAGCCCCCGGGGGGGACTTACCTCTAGCACAGATACGCAGTATTTT	CASSPRGGLTSSTDTQYF
-	TRBD1	TRBV7-8	TRBJ1-2	TGTGCCAGCAGCTTAGGTTACCCGGACGGGAACAGGGGAGGCTACACCTTC	CASSLGYPDGNRGGYTF
-	-	TRBV19	TRBJ2-7	TGTGCCAGTAGTGGGGCGGAGCGCCCCTACGAGCAGTACTTC	CASSGAERPYEQYF
-	TRBD2	TRBV5-4	TRBJ2-1	TGTGCCAGCAGCTTGGGTTGGCTAGCGGGAGGGCGGGGTGAGCAGTTCTTC	CASSLGWLAGGRGEQFF
-	-	TRBV15	TRBJ2-7	TGTGCCACCAGCAGAGACGCTAGCTCCTACGAGCAGTACTTC	CATSRDASSYEQYF
-	-	TRBV27	TRBJ2-7	TGTGCCAGCAGGATACAGGGTTCCTACGAGCAGTACTTC	CASRIQGSYEQYF